This T cell receptor beta chain was recovered during a study of shared clonotypes between healthy human individuals. Per the study methods: There were no quality scores in the junction-only immunoSEQ sequences, so filtering differed. The repertoire was sequenced with immunoSEQ multiplex PCR; TCRdb's copy has only in-frame clones and lacks some. From that table come the V and J calls and clone size; the DNA was used to work out D and trimming. The sample consists of approximately 500,000 clones, approximately 84% of them appearing once. Germline V lookup: CDR1 SGHRS, CDR2 YFSETQ. With V trimmed by 2 bases and J by 6 bases, 8 bases remained unmatched. This CDR3 is built from 17 residues.

The sequencing input was PBMCs. The clonotype originates from a woman in her 40s in good health. Some clones in this sample may be carry-over from other donors' samples. The chain combines TRBV5-1 with TRBJ2-3, with 14 nucleotides matching TRBD2. The CDR3 spells CASSFVGLAGVEDTQYF. The DNA of the CDR3 is TGCGCCAGCAGCTTCGTGGGACTAGCGGGAGTAGAGGATACGCAGTATTTT.